This T cell receptor beta chain comes out of a study of T-cell memory formation after mild COVID-19. Study-wide background: Largely donor-specific sequence clusters came from two donors. Study results and limitations: Contracting clones localized mainly to CM and EM when CD4+ and mainly to EMRA when CD8+. A balance of CD4 and CD8 characterized clones contracting day 15 to 85, whereas later expanders leaned CD4+.

Germline V CDR1 and CDR2: MNHEY, SMNVEV (reference sequence). V was trimmed by 6 bases and J by 6 bases, leaving 15 bases between them. The CDR3 extends over 15 amino acids. TCRdb analysed the 5' RACE reads with MiXCR anew, one entry per CDR3 protein. The table has about 180,000 distinct CDR3 sequences, less than 20% seen once. Comment on this clonotype: The target antigen is unknown.

Sequencing used PBMCs or a T cell subset sorted from them (not recorded which). The receptor's source is a man aged 18 to 29 who had mild COVID-19 (a few samples of this study predate the infection). Cell type and time point are not known. The chain recombines TRBV27 with TRBJ1-6, with D hard to call. CDR3 coding DNA: TGTGCCAGCAGCCAGAGCCTGTCAGCTAATTCACCCCTCCACTTT. Translating it yields CASSQSLSANSPLHF.